This T cell receptor beta chain comes out of a study of regulatory T cells in long-lasting Graves disease. General study findings and limits: Segments TRBV28, TRBJ1-2 and TRBJ2-5 showed preferential usage in persistent disease.

The CDR3 length is 16 residues. The ends lost 5 bases at V and 6 bases at J; junction bases unmatched: 4. CDR1 is SEHNR and CDR2 is FQNEAQ in the germline V gene (reference sequence). A remark on this clonotype: As yet, its antigen is unknown.

Time point: newly diagnosed GD, antithyroid drugs for less than 3 months. PBMCs provided the RNA from which the TCR library was made. The authors built TCR beta libraries using iRepertoire HTBI primers and Arm-PCR of CDR3 regions. TCRdb ran MiXCR on the multiplex PCR reads and lists one entry per CDR3 protein. This table holds around 500,000 distinct CDR3 sequences, more than 10% found once. These sequences were also reported in another study, on T cells in Graves' hyperthyroidism and ophthalmopathy. That paper states: Graves' hyperthyroidism was deemed stable given no ophthalmopathy progression within 18 months.

The chain couples TRBV7-9 to TRBJ2-2, with 15 bases identical to TRBD2. The sample consisted of peripheral blood mononuclear cells (PBMCs), taken at new diagnosis, from a patient treated with antithyroid drugs. The sequence came from a woman between 25 and 40 years old with Graves disease. CDR3: CASSLRTSGRAGELFF. The CDR3 region has the DNA TGTGCCAGCAGCCTCCGGACTAGCGGGAGGGCCGGGGAGCTGTTTTTT.